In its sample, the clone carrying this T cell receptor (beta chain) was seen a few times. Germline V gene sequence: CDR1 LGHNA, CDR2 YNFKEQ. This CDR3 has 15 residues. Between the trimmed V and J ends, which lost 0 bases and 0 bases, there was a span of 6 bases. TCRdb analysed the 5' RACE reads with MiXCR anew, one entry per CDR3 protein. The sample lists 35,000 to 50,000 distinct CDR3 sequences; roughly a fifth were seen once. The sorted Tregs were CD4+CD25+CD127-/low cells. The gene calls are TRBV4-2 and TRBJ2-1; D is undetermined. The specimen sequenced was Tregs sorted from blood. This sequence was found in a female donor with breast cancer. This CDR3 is CASSQDLSSYNEQFF. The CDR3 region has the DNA TGTGCCAGCAGCCAAGATCTCAGCTCCTACAATGAGCAGTTCTTC.